Listed below are T cell receptor beta chains from one sample, sequenced in a study of T cells expressing NK-cell markers. Reprocessing the 5' RACE reads, TCRdb reports a single entry for every CDR3 protein and omits DNA. The sample table includes about 150,000 distinct CDR3 sequences. Material: blood T cells: a sorted CD56 or NKG2C T cell subset, CD4+ or CD8+ T cells, or bulk PBMC T cells (not recorded which). The receptors stem from a woman aged 45-65 years in good health. Both conserved end residues are part of each CDR3.

v_gene	j_gene	CDR3aa
TRBV7-6	TRBJ1-1	CASSLTGTLTEAFF
TRBV5-4	TRBJ2-7	CASSSGAGGGYEQYF
TRBV4-1	TRBJ1-1	CASSQAGGTANTEAFF
TRBV12-3/TRBV12-4	TRBJ2-2	CASTPDSRELFF
TRBV27	TRBJ2-7	CASSSGLVWEQYF
TRBV24-1	TRBJ2-1	CATSDFRDRGSREQFF
TRBV7-9	TRBJ1-4	CASSLEGNPNEKLFF
TRBV7-8	TRBJ2-4	CASSLVGEANIQYF
TRBV12-3/TRBV12-4	TRBJ2-7	CASSSPGRMYEQYF
TRBV29-1	TRBJ2-1	CSVAFSLVGEQFF
TRBV3-1	TRBJ2-1	CASSWEGLVGGEQFF
TRBV12-3/TRBV12-4	TRBJ1-6	CASSQGLGSPLHF
TRBV10-3	TRBJ1-1	CAISDPGLWSTEAFF
TRBV12-3/TRBV12-4	TRBJ2-2	CASSWITGREELFF
TRBV19	TRBJ2-6	CASSISGANVLTF
TRBV3-1	TRBJ2-1	CASTPGLARTLPHNEQFF
TRBV7-2	TRBJ2-2	CASSAHSYPGELFF
TRBV20-1	TRBJ2-5	CSARTGMVAETQYF
TRBV12-3/TRBV12-4	TRBJ1-5	CASSSQTYQPQHF
TRBV19	TRBJ1-1	CASMGRTGTENRKAFF
TRBV4-1	TRBJ2-5	CASSHLAGEETQYF
TRBV10-3	TRBJ2-5	CAISDRTSGNPQETQYF
TRBV24-1	TRBJ2-7	CATSDTGGSYEQYF
TRBV18	TRBJ2-3	CASSHSRTGVTDTQYF
TRBV4-1	TRBJ1-6	CASSQDLGVQSPLHF
TRBV5-1	TRBJ2-7	CASSLRWGSSYEQYF
TRBV4-1	TRBJ1-1	CASSHPGQGTEAFF
TRBV4-1	TRBJ2-5	CASSQERPSAQYF
TRBV29-1	TRBJ2-3	CSGAGASTDTQYF
TRBV7-2	TRBJ2-7	CASSLGLSGEWEQYF
TRBV15	TRBJ1-1	CATSRGEDTEAFF
TRBV25-1	TRBJ2-1	CASSDQGPFNEQFF
TRBV20-1	TRBJ1-5	CSARLLGPKGGNQPQHF
TRBV3-1	TRBJ1-1	CASSQVPRNTEAFF
TRBV27	TRBJ2-1	CASSLSGNEQFF
TRBV12-3/TRBV12-4	TRBJ2-1	CASSHRWDVYGYNEQFF
TRBV29-1	TRBJ2-5	CSVEIAGETQYF
TRBV10-1	TRBJ2-4	CASSEFGGSDIQYF
TRBV12-3/TRBV12-4	TRBJ2-2	CASSPTGPRGELFF
TRBV2	TRBJ2-1	CAPFKGETGGEQFF
TRBV5-6	TRBJ2-5	CASSEGLAGGWGIGETQYF
TRBV2	TRBJ2-1	CASSDPLGTYSNEQFF